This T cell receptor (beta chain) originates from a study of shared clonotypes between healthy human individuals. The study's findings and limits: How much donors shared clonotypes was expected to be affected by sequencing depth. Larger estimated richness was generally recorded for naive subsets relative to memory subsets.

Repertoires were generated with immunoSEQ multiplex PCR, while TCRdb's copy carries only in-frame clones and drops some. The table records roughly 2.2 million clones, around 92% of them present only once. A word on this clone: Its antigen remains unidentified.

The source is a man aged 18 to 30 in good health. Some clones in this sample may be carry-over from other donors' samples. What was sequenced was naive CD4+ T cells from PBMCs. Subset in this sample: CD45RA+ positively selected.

CDR3: CAIQQTLANNEQFF. CDR3 DNA sequence: TGTGCCATTCAGCAAACTCTAGCGAACAATGAGCAGTTCTTC. The rearrangement uses TRBV10-3 and TRBJ2-1; possible D gene TRBD2, 6 bases. Trimming took off 9 bases at V and 5 bases at J, with 17 bases between the two ends. The CDR3 has 14 residues. Germline CDR1 reads ENHRY; CDR2 reads SYGVKD.